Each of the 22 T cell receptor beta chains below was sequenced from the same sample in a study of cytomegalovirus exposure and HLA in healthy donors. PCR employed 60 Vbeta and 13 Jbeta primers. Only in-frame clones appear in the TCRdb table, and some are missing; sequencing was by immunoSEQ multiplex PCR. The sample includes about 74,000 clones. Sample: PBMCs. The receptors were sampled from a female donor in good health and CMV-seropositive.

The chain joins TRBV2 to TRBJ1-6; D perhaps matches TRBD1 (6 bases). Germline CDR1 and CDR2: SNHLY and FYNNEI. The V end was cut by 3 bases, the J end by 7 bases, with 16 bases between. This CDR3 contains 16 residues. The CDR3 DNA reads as TGTGCCAGCAGTGATTCCGGTGGGACACCCAATTCACCCCTCCACTTT. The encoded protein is CASSDSGGTPNSPLHF.

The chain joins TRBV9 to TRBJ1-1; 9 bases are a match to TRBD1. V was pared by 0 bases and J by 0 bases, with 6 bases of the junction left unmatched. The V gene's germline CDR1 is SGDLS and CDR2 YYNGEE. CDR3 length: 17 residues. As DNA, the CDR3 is TGTGCCAGCAGCGTAGGCCCCGGACAGGGGATGAACACTGAAGCTTTCTTT. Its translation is CASSVGPGQGMNTEAFF.

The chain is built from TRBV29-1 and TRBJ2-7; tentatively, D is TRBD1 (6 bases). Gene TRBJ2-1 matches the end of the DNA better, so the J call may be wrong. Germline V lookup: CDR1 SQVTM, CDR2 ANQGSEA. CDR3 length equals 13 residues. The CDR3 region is CSGTGTPLNEQFF. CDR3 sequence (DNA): TGCAGCGGCACAGGGACCCCTCTTAATGAGCAGTTCTTC.

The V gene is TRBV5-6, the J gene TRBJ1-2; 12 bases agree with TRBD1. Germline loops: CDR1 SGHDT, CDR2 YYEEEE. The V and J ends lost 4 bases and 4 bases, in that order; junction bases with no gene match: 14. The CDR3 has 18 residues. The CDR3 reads CASSLTPGQGARSYGYTF. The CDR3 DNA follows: TGTGCCAGCAGCCTTACCCCGGGACAGGGGGCGCGAAGCTATGGCTACACCTTC.

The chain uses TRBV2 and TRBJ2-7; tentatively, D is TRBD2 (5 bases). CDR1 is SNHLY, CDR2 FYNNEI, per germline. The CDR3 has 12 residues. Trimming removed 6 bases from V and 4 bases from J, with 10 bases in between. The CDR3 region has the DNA TGTGCCAGCAGGGTTTGGGAGTACGAGCAGTACTTC. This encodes CASRVWEYEQYF.

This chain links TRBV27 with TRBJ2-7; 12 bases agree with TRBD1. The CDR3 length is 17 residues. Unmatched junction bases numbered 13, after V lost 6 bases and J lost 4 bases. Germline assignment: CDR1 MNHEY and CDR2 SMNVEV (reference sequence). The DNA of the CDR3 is TGTGCCAGCAGCCGTGGGACAGGGGGCTCGGGGGGATACGAGCAGTACTTC. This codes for CASSRGTGGSGGYEQYF.

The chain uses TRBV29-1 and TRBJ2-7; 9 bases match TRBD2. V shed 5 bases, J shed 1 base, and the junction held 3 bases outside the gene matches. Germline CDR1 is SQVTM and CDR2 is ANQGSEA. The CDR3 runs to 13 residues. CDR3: CSVLSGGSYEQYF. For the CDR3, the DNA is TGCAGCGTTCTTAGCGGGGGATCCTACGAGCAGTACTTC.

The CDR3 spells CASSQVDRTMNTEAFF. The CDR3 DNA is TGCGCCAGCAGCCAAGTTGACAGGACGATGAACACTGAAGCTTTCTTT. The V and J genes are TRBV4-1 and TRBJ1-1, with D maybe TRBD1 (6 bases). The germline gives CDR1 MGHRA, CDR2 YSYEKL. V was pared by 1 base and J by 0 bases, with 12 bases between. The CDR3 extends over 16 amino acids.

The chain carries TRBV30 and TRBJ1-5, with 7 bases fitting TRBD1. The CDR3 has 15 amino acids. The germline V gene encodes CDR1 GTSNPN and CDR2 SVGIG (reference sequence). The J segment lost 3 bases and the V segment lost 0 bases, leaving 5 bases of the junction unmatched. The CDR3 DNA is TGTGCCTGGAGTGTTATGGGACAGCTCAATCAGCCCCAGCATTTT. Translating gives CAWSVMGQLNQPQHF.

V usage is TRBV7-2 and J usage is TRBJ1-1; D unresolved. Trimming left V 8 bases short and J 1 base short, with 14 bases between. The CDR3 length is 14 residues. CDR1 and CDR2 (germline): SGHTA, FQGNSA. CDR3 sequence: CASERGLPNTEAFF. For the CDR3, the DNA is TGTGCCAGCGAACGAGGACTTCCGAACACTGAAGCTTTCTTT.

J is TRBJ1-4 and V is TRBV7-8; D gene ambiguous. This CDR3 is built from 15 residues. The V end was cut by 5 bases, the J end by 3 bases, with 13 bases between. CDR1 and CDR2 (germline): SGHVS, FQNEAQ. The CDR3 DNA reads TGTGCCAGCAGCCCCTCCGGGTACGCTAATGAAAAACTGTTTTTT. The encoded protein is CASSPSGYANEKLFF.

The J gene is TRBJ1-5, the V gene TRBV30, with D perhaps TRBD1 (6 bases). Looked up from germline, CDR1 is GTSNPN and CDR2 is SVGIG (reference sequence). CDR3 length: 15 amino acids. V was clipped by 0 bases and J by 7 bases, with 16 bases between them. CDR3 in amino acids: CAWSVAMLTGQPQHF. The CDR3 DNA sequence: TGTGCCTGGAGTGTAGCCATGTTAACAGGGCAGCCCCAGCATTTT.

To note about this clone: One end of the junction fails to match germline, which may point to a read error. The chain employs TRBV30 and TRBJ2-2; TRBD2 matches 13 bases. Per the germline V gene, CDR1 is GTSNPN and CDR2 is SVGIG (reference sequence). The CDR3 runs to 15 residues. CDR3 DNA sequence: TGTGCCGGGAGTTTGGGACTAGCGGGAACCGGGGAGCTGTTTTTT. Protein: CAGSLGLAGTGELFF.

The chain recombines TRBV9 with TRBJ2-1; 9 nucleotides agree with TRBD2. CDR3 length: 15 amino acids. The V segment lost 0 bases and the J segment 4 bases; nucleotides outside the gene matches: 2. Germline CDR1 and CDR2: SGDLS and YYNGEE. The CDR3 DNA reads TGTGCCAGCAGCGTAGAGAGCGGGAGGTACAATGAGCAGTTCTTC. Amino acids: CASSVESGRYNEQFF.

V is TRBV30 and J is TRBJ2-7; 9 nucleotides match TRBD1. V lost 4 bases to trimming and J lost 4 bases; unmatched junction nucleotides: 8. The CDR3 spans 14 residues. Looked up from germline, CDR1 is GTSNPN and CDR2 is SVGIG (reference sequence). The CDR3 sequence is CAWNRRQGVYEQYF. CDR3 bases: TGTGCCTGGAATCGGAGACAGGGGGTTTACGAGCAGTACTTC.

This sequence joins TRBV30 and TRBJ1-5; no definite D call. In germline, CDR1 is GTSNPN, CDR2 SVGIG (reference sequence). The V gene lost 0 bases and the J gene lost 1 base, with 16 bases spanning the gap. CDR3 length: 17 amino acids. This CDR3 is CAWSVKGVGRSNQPQHF. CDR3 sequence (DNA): TGTGCCTGGAGTGTAAAGGGAGTGGGTAGGAGCAATCAGCCCCAGCATTTT.

The chain's CDR3 is CALALFGVSMNTEAFF. The DNA of the CDR3 is TGTGCCTTAGCCCTCTTCGGGGTATCCATGAACACTGAAGCTTTCTTT. The chain recombines TRBV30 with TRBJ1-1, with D uncertain. The CDR3 extends over 16 amino acids. V was shortened by 7 bases and J by 0 bases, with 21 bases between the two germline ends. Germline V gene sequence: CDR1 GTSNPN, CDR2 SVGIG (reference sequence).

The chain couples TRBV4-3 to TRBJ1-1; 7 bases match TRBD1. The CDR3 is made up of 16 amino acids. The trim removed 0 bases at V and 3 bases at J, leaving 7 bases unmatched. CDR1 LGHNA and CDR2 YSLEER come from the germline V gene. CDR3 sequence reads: CASSQEVWQGDTEAFF. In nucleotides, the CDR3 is TGCGCCAGCAGCCAAGAAGTCTGGCAGGGGGACACTGAAGCTTTCTTT.

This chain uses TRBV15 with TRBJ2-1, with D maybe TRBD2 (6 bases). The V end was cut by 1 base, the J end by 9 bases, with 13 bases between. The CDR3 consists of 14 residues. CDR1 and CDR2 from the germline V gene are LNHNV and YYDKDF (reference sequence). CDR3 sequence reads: CATSRGGTGGEQFF. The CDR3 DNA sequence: TGTGCCACCAGCAGAGGTGGGACTGGGGGTGAGCAGTTCTTC.

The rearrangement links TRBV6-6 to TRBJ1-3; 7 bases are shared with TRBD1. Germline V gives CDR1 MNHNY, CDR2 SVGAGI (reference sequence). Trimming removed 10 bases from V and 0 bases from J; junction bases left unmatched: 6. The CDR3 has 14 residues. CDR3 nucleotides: TGTGCCACCGTACAGGGGAGCTCTGGAAACACCATATATTTT. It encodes CATVQGSSGNTIYF.

This CDR3 is CASSPLGPRGTSQSYGYTF. The CDR3 DNA is TGTGCCAGCAGCCCCTTGGGACCCAGGGGGACCAGTCAGAGCTATGGCTACACCTTC. The genes are TRBV4-2 and TRBJ1-2; TRBD1 aligns across 7 bases. V lost 4 bases, J lost 4 bases, and 21 bases stayed unmatched. Germline assignment: CDR1 LGHNA and CDR2 YNFKEQ. This CDR3 has 19 residues.

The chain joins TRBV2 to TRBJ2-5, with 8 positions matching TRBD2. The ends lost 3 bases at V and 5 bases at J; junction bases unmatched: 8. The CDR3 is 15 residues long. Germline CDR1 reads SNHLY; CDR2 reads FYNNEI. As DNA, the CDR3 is TGTGCCAGCAGTGAGGAACGGGGGGGCGGGGAGACCCAGTACTTC. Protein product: CASSEERGGGETQYF. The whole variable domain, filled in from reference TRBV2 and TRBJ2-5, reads EPEVTQTPSHQVTQMGQEVILRCVPISNHLYFYWYRQILGQKVEFLVSFYNNEISEKSEIFDDQFSVERPDGSNFTLKIRSTKLEDSAMYFCASSEERGGGETQYFGPGTRLLVL.